The source of this TCR beta chain is a study of CD8 T cells in ankylosing spondylitis. General study results and limits: The authors reported significant enrichment of disease-linked clones in matched ankylosing spondylitis synovial fluid. There was a TCR beta motif, made of 7 to 9 highly homologous variants, that appeared characteristic of ankylosing spondylitis blood.

The V gene end was trimmed by 0 bases and the J gene end by 11 bases; junction bases not matched to a gene: 11. The germline CDR1 and CDR2 sequences are SGHRS and YFSETQ. This CDR3 region has 15 residues. This clonotype was picked up many times. Its antigen remains unknown. Libraries of TCR beta came from quantitative 5'-RACE with molecular barcodes. TCRdb recomputed calls from the 5' RACE reads with MiXCR, one row per CDR3 protein. The sample includes 700,000 to 850,000 distinct CDR3 sequences, around 11% seen only once; the top ten take roughly 0.51%. The receptor was isolated from a male donor with ankylosing spondylitis. The sequenced sample was blood, either unsorted or a sorted T cell fraction (not recorded which). This chain uses TRBV5-1 with TRBJ1-1; 9 positions match TRBD1. CDR3 nucleotide sequence: TGCGCCAGCAGCTTGGGCGGGGGACAGGGAGGACTGGCTTTCTTT. It is translated as CASSLGGGQGGLAFF.